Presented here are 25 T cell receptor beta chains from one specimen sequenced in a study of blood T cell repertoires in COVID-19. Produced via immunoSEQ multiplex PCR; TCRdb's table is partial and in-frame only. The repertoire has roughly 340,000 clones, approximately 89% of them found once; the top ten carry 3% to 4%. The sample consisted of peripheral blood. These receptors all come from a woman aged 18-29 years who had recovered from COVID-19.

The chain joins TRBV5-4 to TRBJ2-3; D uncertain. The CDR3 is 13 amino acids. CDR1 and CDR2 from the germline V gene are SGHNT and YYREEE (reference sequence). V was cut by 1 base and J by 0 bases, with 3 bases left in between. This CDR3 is CASSLPSTDTQYF. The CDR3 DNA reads TGTGCCAGCAGCTTGCCGAGCACAGATACGCAGTATTTT.

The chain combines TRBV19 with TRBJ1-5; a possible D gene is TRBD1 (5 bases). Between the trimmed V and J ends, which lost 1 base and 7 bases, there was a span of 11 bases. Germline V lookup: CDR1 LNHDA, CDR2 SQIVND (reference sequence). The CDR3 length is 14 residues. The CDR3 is CASSIAGTGQPQHF. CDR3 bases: TGTGCCAGTAGTATAGCCGGAACAGGACAGCCCCAGCATTTT.

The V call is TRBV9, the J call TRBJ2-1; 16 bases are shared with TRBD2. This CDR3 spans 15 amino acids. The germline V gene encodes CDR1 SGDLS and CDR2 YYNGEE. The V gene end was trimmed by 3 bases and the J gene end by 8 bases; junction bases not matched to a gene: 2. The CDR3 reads CASSEGLAGGHEQFF. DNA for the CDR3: TGTGCCAGCAGCGAGGGACTAGCGGGAGGGCATGAGCAGTTCTTC.

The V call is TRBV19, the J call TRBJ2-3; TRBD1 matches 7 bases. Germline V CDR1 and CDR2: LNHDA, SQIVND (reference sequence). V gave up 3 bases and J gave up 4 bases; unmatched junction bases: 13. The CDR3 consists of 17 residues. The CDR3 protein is CASSISPWDSNSDTQYF. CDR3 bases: TGTGCCAGTAGTATCTCCCCCTGGGACAGCAATTCAGATACGCAGTATTTT.

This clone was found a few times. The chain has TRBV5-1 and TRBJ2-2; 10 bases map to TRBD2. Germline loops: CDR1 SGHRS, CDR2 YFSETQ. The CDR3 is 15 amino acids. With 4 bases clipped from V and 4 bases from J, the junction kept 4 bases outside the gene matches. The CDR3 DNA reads TGCGCCAGCAGCCCCATAGCGGGAGGCACCGGGGAGCTGTTTTTT. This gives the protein CASSPIAGGTGELFF.

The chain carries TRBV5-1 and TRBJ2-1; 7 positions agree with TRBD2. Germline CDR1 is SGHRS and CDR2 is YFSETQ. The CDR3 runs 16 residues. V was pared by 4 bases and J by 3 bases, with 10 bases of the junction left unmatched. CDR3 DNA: TGCGCCAGCAGCCCCCCGAGTTCTAGCGGCTACAATGAGCAGTTCTTC. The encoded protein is CASSPPSSSGYNEQFF.

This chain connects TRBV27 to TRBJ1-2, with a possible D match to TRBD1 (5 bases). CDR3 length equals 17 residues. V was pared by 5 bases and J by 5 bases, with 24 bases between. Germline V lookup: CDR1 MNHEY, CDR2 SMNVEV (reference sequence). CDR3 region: CASSLRPPRAQGYGYTF. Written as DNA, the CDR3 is TGTGCCAGCAGTCTTAGACCCCCCAGGGCTCAGGGTTATGGCTACACCTTC.

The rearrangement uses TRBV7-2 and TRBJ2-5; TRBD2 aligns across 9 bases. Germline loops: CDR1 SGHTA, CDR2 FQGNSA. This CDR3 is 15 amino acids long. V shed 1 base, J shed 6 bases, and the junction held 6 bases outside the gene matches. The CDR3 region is CASSLGLAGIKTQYF. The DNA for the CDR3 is TGTGCCAGCAGCTTAGGTCTAGCGGGAATAAAGACCCAGTACTTC.

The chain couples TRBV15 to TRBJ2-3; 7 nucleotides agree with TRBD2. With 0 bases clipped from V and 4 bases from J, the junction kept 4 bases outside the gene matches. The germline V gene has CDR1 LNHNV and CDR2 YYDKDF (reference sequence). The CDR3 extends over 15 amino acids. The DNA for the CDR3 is TGTGCCACCAGCAGAGATGTCCTAGCGGCAGATACGCAGTATTTT. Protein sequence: CATSRDVLAADTQYF.

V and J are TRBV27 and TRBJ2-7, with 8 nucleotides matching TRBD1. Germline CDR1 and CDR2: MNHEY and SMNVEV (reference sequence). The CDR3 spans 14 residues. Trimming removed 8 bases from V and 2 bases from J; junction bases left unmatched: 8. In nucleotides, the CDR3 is TGTGCCAGCCCTGTGGACAGGGAGGCCTACGAGCAGTACGTC. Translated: CASPVDREAYEQYV.

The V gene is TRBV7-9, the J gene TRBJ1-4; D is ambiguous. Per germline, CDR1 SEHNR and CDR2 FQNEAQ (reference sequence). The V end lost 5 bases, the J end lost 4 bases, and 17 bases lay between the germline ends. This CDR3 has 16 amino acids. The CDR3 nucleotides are TGTGCCAGCAGCCCGGGAGGGCTCCTTGTTAATGAAAAACTGTTTTTT. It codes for CASSPGGLLVNEKLFF.

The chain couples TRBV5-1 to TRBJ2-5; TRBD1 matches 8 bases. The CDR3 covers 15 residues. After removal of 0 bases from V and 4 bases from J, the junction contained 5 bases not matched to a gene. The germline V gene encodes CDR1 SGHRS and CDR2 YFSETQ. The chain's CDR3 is CASSLVPGGRETQYF. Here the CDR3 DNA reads TGCGCCAGCAGCTTGGTTCCAGGGGGCAGAGAGACCCAGTACTTC.

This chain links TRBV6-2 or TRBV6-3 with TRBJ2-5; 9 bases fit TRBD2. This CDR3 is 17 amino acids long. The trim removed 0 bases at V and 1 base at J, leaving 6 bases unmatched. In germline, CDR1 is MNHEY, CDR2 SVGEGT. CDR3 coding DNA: TGTGCCAGCAGTTACTCGAGGACTAGCGCAACCCAAGAGACCCAGTACTTC. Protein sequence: CASSYSRTSATQETQYF.

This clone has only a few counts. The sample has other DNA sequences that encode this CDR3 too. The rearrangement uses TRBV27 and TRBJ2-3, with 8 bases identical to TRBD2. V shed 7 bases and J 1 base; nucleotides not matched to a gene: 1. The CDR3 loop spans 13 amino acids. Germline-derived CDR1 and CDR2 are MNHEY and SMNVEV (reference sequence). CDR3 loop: CASKTSGTDTQYF. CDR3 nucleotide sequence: TGTGCCAGCAAGACTAGCGGCACAGATACGCAGTATTTT.

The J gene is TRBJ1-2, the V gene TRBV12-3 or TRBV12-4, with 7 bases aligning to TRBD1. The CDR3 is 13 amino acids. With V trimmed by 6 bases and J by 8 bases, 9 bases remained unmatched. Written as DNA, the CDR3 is TGTGCCAGCAGCTCCCAGGGGGAGCGGGGCTACACCTTC. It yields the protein CASSSQGERGYTF.

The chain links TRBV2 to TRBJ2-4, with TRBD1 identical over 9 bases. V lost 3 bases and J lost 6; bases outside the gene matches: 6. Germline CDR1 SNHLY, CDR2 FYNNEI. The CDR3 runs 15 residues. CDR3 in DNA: TGTGCCAGCAGTGACGTGACAGGGGGGAGAAACATTCAGTACTTC. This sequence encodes CASSDVTGGRNIQYF.

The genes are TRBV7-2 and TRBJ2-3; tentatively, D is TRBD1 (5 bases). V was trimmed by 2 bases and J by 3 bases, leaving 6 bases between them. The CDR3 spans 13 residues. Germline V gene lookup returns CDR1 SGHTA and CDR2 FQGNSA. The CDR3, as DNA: TGTGCCAGCAGCTTACAGGGAACAGATACGCAGTATTTT. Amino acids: CASSLQGTDTQYF.

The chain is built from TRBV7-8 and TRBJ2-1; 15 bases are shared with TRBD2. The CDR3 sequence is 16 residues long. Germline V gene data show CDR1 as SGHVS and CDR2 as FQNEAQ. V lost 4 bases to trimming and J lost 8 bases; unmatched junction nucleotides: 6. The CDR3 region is CASSSQGLAGGYEQFF. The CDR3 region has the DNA TGTGCCAGCAGCTCACAGGGACTAGCGGGAGGTTATGAGCAGTTCTTC.

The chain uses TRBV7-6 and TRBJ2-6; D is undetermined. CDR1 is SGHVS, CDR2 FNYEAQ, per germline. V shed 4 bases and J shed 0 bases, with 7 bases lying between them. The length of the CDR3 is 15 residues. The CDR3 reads CASSSRSSGANVLTF. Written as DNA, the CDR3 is TGTGCCAGCAGCTCCCGGTCCTCTGGGGCCAACGTCCTGACTTTC.

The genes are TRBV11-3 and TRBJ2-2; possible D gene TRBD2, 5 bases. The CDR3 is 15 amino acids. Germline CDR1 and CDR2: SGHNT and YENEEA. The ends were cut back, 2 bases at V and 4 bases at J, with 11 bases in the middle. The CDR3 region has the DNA TGTGCCAGCAGCTTACTAGCTTCGAGCACCGGGGAGCTGTTTTTT. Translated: CASSLLASSTGELFF. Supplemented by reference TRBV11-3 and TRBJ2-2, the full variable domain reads EAGVVQSPRYKIIEKKQPVAFWCNPISGHNTLYWYLQNLGQGPELLIRYENEEAVDDSQLPKDRFSAERLKGVDSTLKIQPAELGDSAVYLCASSLLASSTGELFFGEGSRLTVL.

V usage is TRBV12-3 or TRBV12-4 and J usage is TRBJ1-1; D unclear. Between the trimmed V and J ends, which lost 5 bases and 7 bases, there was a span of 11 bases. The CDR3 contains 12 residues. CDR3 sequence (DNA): TGTGCCAGCAGTCCCCGGGAGGATGAAGCTTTCTTT. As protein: CASSPREDEAFF.

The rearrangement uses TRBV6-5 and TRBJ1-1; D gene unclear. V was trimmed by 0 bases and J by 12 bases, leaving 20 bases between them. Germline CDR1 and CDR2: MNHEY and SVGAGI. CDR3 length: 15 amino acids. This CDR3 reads CASSYSNSNPQKTFF. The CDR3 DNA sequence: TGTGCCAGCAGTTACTCGAATTCGAACCCGCAGAAAACTTTCTTT.

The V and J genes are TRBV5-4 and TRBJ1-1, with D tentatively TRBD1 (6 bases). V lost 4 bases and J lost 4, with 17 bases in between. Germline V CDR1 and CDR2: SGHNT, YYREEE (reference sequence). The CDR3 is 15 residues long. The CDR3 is CASSTPTGYSTEAFF. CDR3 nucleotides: TGTGCCAGCAGCACCCCGACAGGCTATAGCACTGAAGCTTTCTTT.

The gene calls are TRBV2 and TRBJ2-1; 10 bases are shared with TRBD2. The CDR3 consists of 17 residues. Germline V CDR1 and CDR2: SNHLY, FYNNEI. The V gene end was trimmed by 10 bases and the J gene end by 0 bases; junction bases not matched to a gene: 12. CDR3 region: CANLNGVAGGSYNEQFF. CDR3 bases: TGTGCCAACCTGAATGGAGTAGCGGGAGGCTCCTACAATGAGCAGTTCTTC. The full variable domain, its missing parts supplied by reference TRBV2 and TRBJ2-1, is EPEVTQTPSHQVTQMGQEVILRCVPISNHLYFYWYRQILGQKVEFLVSFYNNEISEKSEIFDDQFSVERPDGSNFTLKIRSTKLEDSAMYFCANLNGVAGGSYNEQFFGPGTRLTVL.

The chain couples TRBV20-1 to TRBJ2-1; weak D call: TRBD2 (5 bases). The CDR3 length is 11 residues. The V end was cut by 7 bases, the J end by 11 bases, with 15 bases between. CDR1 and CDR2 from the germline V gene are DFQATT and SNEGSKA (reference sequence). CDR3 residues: CSVILGLQQFF. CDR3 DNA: TGCAGTGTCATTCTAGGACTCCAGCAGTTCTTC.